Each of the 5 T cell receptor beta chains below was sequenced from the same sample in a study of blood T cells in healthy people across ages. Using a J-beta primer mix together with a sample-barcoded 5' primer, a second PCR was run for roughly 6 to 12 cycles. TCRdb used MiXCR to reprocess the 5' RACE reads, holding one entry per CDR3 protein. The top ten hold around 4% of the sample, which has roughly 1.5 million distinct CDR3 sequences, approximately 42% seen once. Sequenced input: blood. The receptor source for this set is a woman aged 18-29 years in good health.

This clonotype showed up just a few times. The chain is built from TRBV27 and TRBJ2-1, with D perhaps being TRBD1 or TRBD2 (7 bases each). V was clipped by 5 bases and J by 4 bases, with 18 bases between them. The CDR3 spans 16 residues. Germline-derived CDR1 and CDR2 are MNHEY and SMNVEV (reference sequence). CDR3 sequence (DNA): TGTGCCAGCAGTCAAGGGACAGCGGGAACTTACAATGAGCAGTTCTTC. This codes for CASSQGTAGTYNEQFF.

V and J are TRBV5-6 and TRBJ2-1, with D possibly TRBD2 on 6 matching bases. The V gene lost 4 bases and the J gene lost 8 bases, with 16 bases spanning the gap. The CDR3 has 14 residues. The germline V gene has CDR1 SGHDT and CDR2 YYEEEE. The CDR3: CASSPGLTFDEQFF. CDR3 nucleotide sequence: TGTGCCAGCAGCCCGGGACTTACTTTCGATGAGCAGTTCTTC.

This clonotype has a handful of counts. The chain has TRBV12-3 or TRBV12-4 and TRBJ1-2; D not certain. V was shortened by 3 bases and J by 7 bases, with 9 bases between the two germline ends. The CDR3 has 12 amino acids. The CDR3: CASSFEASGYTF. DNA for the CDR3: TGTGCCAGCAGTTTCGAGGCTTCTGGCTACACCTTC.

The rearrangement links TRBV27 to TRBJ2-7; 7 bases agree with TRBD1. Per the germline V gene, CDR1 is MNHEY and CDR2 is SMNVEV (reference sequence). The CDR3 has 16 amino acids. Germline trimming cut 5 bases from V and 3 bases from J; bases unmatched to any gene: 13. The CDR3 protein is CASSSLSLGQLYEQYF. The CDR3 nucleotides are TGTGCCAGCAGTAGTTTATCGTTGGGACAGCTCTACGAGCAGTACTTC.

CDR3 in DNA: TGTGCCAGCAGTTTCCCGACAGGATCGAACAATGAGCAGTTCTTC. This encodes CASSFPTGSNNEQFF. The genes are TRBV12-3 or TRBV12-4 and TRBJ2-1; perhaps TRBD1 as D (6 bases). This CDR3 is 15 amino acids long. V lost 3 bases and J 5 bases, leaving 14 bases between the germline ends.